The 17 T cell receptor beta chains below all came from one sample that was sequenced in a study of shared clonotypes between healthy human individuals. The method was immunoSEQ multiplex PCR; TCRdb's version includes in-frame clones alone and lacks a portion of them. This repertoire shows around 560,000 clones, 85% to 95% found once; its top ten account for over 0.095%. Positively selected for CCR7, the CD45RO-negative cells used as naive CD8 cells excluded terminally differentiated effector memory CD45RA+ cells. The sequenced material came from naive CD8+ T cells sorted from blood. All receptors come from a woman in her twenties or thirties in good health.

The chain carries TRBV5-6 and TRBJ1-1, with D unresolved. V lost 0 bases to trimming and J lost 1 base, with 10 bases between them. The CDR3 extends over 15 amino acids. The germline V gene has CDR1 SGHDT and CDR2 YYEEEE. DNA of the CDR3: TGTGCCAGCAGCTTGGGGGGTTCGACGAACACTGAAGCTTTCTTT. Its translation: CASSLGGSTNTEAFF.

The J gene is TRBJ2-7, the V gene TRBV19; D is perhaps TRBD1 (6 bases). Trimming cost V 6 bases and J 3 bases, with 12 bases left between them. This CDR3 has 13 amino acids. Germline V CDR1 and CDR2: LNHDA, SQIVND (reference sequence). The CDR3 region is CASSAPGVYEQYF. The CDR3 DNA reads as TGTGCCAGTAGCGCGCCAGGGGTCTACGAGCAGTACTTC.

The chain has TRBV28 and TRBJ1-4, with D maybe TRBD1 (6 bases). Germline V CDR1 and CDR2: MDHEN, SYDVKM. The CDR3 is made up of 14 amino acids. Trimming stripped 6 bases from V and 6 bases from J, with 14 bases between. The CDR3 DNA is TGTGCCAGCAGCCGTACAGGGTGGTATGAAAAACTGTTTTTT. It is translated as CASSRTGWYEKLFF.

The chain couples TRBV18 to TRBJ2-1; the match to TRBD1 covers 9 bases. CDR3 length: 14 residues. Germline V gene lookup returns CDR1 KGHSH and CDR2 LQKENI. The V segment lost 3 bases and the J segment 8 bases; nucleotides outside the gene matches: 5. CDR3 sequence: CASSPGDREDEQFF. As DNA, the CDR3 is TGTGCCAGCTCACCGGGGGACAGGGAAGATGAGCAGTTCTTC.

This clone was detected only once. The CDR3 region is CASSLGQRSYEQYF. The CDR3 DNA reads TGTGCCAGCAGCTTAGGCCAGCGCTCCTACGAGCAGTACTTC. The rearrangement joins TRBV13 to TRBJ2-7; D gene uncertain. The germline V and J ends were trimmed by 0 bases and 0 bases, with 6 bases remaining between them. The length of the CDR3 is 14 residues. Germline V gene lookup returns CDR1 PRHDT and CDR2 FYEKMQ (reference sequence).

The chain has TRBV29-1 and TRBJ2-2; no definite D call. CDR1 is SQVTM and CDR2 is ANQGSEA in the germline V gene. Trimming left V 0 bases short and J 5 bases short, with 1 base between. This CDR3 has 11 residues. This chain's CDR3 is CSVEDTGELFF. The CDR3 DNA reads as TGCAGCGTTGAAGATACCGGGGAGCTGTTTTTT.

This chain joins TRBV10-3 and TRBJ1-4; D is uncertain. Between the trimmed V and J ends, which lost 7 bases and 0 bases, there was a span of 9 bases. The CDR3 is 14 residues long. The germline V gene encodes CDR1 ENHRY and CDR2 SYGVKD. The CDR3 DNA follows: TGTGCCATCATCCGACTTGCAACTAATGAAAAACTGTTTTTT. It codes for CAIIRLATNEKLFF.

This chain uses TRBV10-3 with TRBJ2-7; 8 bases are a match to TRBD2. In germline, CDR1 is ENHRY, CDR2 SYGVKD. V was clipped by 6 bases and J by 4 bases; unmatched bases: 5. The CDR3 covers 13 residues. The CDR3 DNA is TGTGCCATCAGGGCGGGAGGTGAATACGAGCAGTACTTC. Encoded protein: CAIRAGGEYEQYF.

CDR3 bases: TGTGCCAGCAGTTTTCGGGGGAGTAGGTACGAGCAGTACTTC. As protein: CASSFRGSRYEQYF. The chain joins TRBV28 to TRBJ2-7; possible D gene TRBD2, 6 bases. CDR1 MDHEN and CDR2 SYDVKM come from the germline V gene. V gave up 3 bases and J gave up 4 bases, with 13 bases separating them. This CDR3 comprises 14 residues. The full variable domain, its missing parts supplied by reference TRBV28 and TRBJ2-7, is DVKVTQSSRYLVKRTGEKVFLECVQDMDHENMFWYRQDPGLGLRLIYFSYDVKMKEKGDIPEGYSVSREKKERFSLILESASTNQTSMYLCASSFRGSRYEQYFGPGTRLTVT.

This rearrangement joins TRBV5-5 to TRBJ2-5; D is uncertain. V gave up 2 bases and J gave up 0 bases, with 8 bases separating them. From germline, CDR1 is SGHKS and CDR2 YYEKEE (reference sequence). This CDR3 region has 14 residues. The CDR3 coding sequence is TGTGCCAGCAGCTTCGGGCGGAACCAAGAGACCCAGTACTTC. Its translation is CASSFGRNQETQYF.

The CDR3 region is CAWSTLPGQGDYGYTF. DNA of the CDR3: TGTGCCTGGAGTACCCTCCCGGGACAGGGGGACTATGGCTACACCTTC. J is TRBJ1-2 and V is TRBV30; 11 nucleotides align to TRBD1. The CDR3 is made up of 16 amino acids. After removal of 2 bases from V and 3 bases from J, the junction contained 8 bases not matched to a gene. Germline-derived CDR1 and CDR2 are GTSNPN and SVGIG (reference sequence).

This clone was detected only once. The CDR3 protein is CASSLSAGTGPYEQYF. In DNA form, the CDR3 reads TGTGCCAGCAGTTTATCGGCCGGGACAGGGCCCTACGAGCAGTACTTC. This chain links TRBV27 with TRBJ2-7, with TRBD1 matching over 9 bases. The CDR3 extends over 16 amino acids. J gave up 2 bases and V 0 bases, and 5 bases lay outside the gene matches. Germline V gives CDR1 MNHEY, CDR2 SMNVEV (reference sequence).

The chain joins TRBV9 to TRBJ1-2, with TRBD1 matching over 9 bases. With 3 bases clipped from V and 5 bases from J, the junction kept 5 bases outside the gene matches. The CDR3 extends over 14 amino acids. CDR1 SGDLS and CDR2 YYNGEE come from the germline V gene. DNA for the CDR3: TGTGCCAGCAGCGACTTCGGGACAGGGTATGGCTACACCTTC. Encoded protein: CASSDFGTGYGYTF.

The chain carries TRBV15 and TRBJ2-7, with D possibly being TRBD2 (5 bases). The CDR3 extends over 17 amino acids. In germline, CDR1 is LNHNV, CDR2 YYDKDF (reference sequence). V was pared by 2 bases and J by 0 bases, with 17 bases between. CDR3 sequence reads: CATSRRGKGALSYEQYF. The CDR3 bases are TGTGCCACCAGCAGAAGAGGGAAAGGAGCCCTCTCCTACGAGCAGTACTTC. Full variable domain (missing parts from reference TRBV15 and TRBJ2-7): DAMVIQNPRYQVTQFGKPVTLSCSQTLNHNVMYWYQQKSSQAPKLLFHYYDKDFNNEADTPDNFQSRRPNTSFCFLDIRSPGLGDTAMYLCATSRRGKGALSYEQYFGPGTRLTVT.

This chain uses TRBV10-3 with TRBJ1-2; weak D call: TRBD1 (6 bases). The germline V gene has CDR1 ENHRY and CDR2 SYGVKD. The CDR3 contains 13 residues. The V end was cut by 3 bases, the J end by 2 bases, with 7 bases between. CDR3 bases: TGTGCCATCAGTGACACAGGGAACTATGGCTACACCTTC. This sequence encodes CAISDTGNYGYTF.

The chain combines TRBV4-2 with TRBJ2-7; D gene uncertain. Germline V gene lookup returns CDR1 LGHNA and CDR2 YNFKEQ. The V and J ends lost 5 bases and 5 bases respectively, with 7 bases between them. The CDR3 runs to 11 residues. The CDR3 DNA is TGTGCCAGCAGCTCCCTCCACGAGCAGTACTTC. Amino acid sequence: CASSSLHEQYF.

The chain couples TRBV9 to TRBJ2-7; D gene unclear. The CDR3 contains 15 residues. The ends were cut back, 4 bases at V and 2 bases at J, with 16 bases in the middle. Germline V CDR1 and CDR2: SGDLS, YYNGEE. CDR3 sequence reads: CASSSGLVRTYEQYF. CDR3 nucleotide sequence: TGTGCCAGCAGCTCCGGTCTCGTCAGAACCTACGAGCAGTACTTC.